What follows are 17 T cell receptor beta chains derived from one specimen sequenced in a study of blood T cell repertoires in COVID-19. The assay was immunoSEQ multiplex PCR, and TCRdb's table has in-frame clones only and misses some. The sample carries 250,000 to 350,000 clones, about 89% recorded once. The source material was peripheral blood. Receptors were obtained from a man under 40 with acute or convalescent COVID-19.

The V and J genes are TRBV13 and TRBJ2-4, with D possibly matching TRBD1 (5 bases). Germline lookup yields CDR1 PRHDT and CDR2 FYEKMQ (reference sequence). V lost 5 bases and J 15 bases, leaving 23 bases between the germline ends. The CDR3 contains 14 residues. CDR3 residues: CASSPDPPGQGLYF. The CDR3 DNA sequence: TGTGCCAGCAGCCCCGACCCCCCGGGCCAGGGTCTGTACTTC.

This chain joins TRBV28 and TRBJ1-1, with 8 bases lining up with TRBD1. V dropped 10 bases and J dropped 5; count of bases not matched to a gene: 9. This CDR3 region has 13 residues. Germline-derived CDR1 and CDR2 are MDHEN and SYDVKM. The CDR3 here is CAIEDRVGTEAFF. CDR3 DNA sequence: TGTGCCATAGAGGACAGGGTTGGGACTGAAGCTTTCTTT. Drawing the rest from reference TRBV28 and TRBJ1-1, the complete variable domain is DVKVTQSSRYLVKRTGEKVFLECVQDMDHENMFWYRQDPGLGLRLIYFSYDVKMKEKGDIPEGYSVSREKKERFSLILESASTNQTSMYLCAIEDRVGTEAFFGQGTRLTVV.

In the case of this clone: A much larger clone lies a single base off, so this may be a read error. This rearrangement joins TRBV7-3 to TRBJ1-1; 8 nucleotides agree with TRBD1. Germline CDR1 SGHTA, CDR2 FQGTGA. Losses at the gene ends were 2 bases for V and 1 base for J; bases not matched to a gene: 0. There are 14 residues in the CDR3. The CDR3 spells CASSLDRGNTEAFF. The DNA of the CDR3 is TGTGCCAGCAGCTTAGACAGGGGGAACACTGAAGCTTTCTTT.

The genes are TRBV28 and TRBJ1-1; TRBD1 might be the D (5 bases). The CDR3 totals 14 residues. Trimming stripped 5 bases from V and 10 bases from J, with 20 bases between. The germline CDR1 and CDR2 sequences are MDHEN and SYDVKM. CDR3 in DNA: TGTGCCAGCAGTCCGACAGATGCGCGGCAGGGAGCTTTCTTT. Its translation is CASSPTDARQGAFF.

This chain joins TRBV12-3 or TRBV12-4 and TRBJ1-1; D gene uncertain. V lost 3 bases, J lost 1 base, and 6 bases lay in between. The CDR3 has 13 residues. CDR3 in DNA: TGTGCCAGCAGTTTTACAGAGAACACTGAAGCTTTCTTT. Its translation: CASSFTENTEAFF.

The rearrangement uses TRBV7-3 and TRBJ2-3; 8 bases fit TRBD1. This CDR3 spans 14 amino acids. Trimming cost V 1 base and J 5 bases; bases outside gene matches: 2. Looked up from germline, CDR1 is SGHTA and CDR2 is FQGTGA. CDR3 coding DNA: TGTGCCAGCAGCTTAATTACAGGGGGAGATACGCAGTATTTT. It codes for CASSLITGGDTQYF.

The chain recombines TRBV5-1 with TRBJ2-6, with 13 positions matching TRBD2. Germline assignment: CDR1 SGHRS and CDR2 YFSETQ. Trimming removed 7 bases from V and 4 bases from J; junction bases left unmatched: 8. This CDR3 is built from 17 residues. CDR3 nucleotides: TGCGCCAGCGGTTCCCGACTAGCGGGGGGCGGGGCCAACGTCCTGACTTTC. Translating it yields CASGSRLAGGGANVLTF.

The CDR3 is CATLDRGSNQPQHF. The DNA of the CDR3 is TGTGCCACCCTCGATAGGGGTAGCAATCAGCCCCAGCATTTT. The chain has TRBV19 and TRBJ1-5; D is perhaps TRBD1 (5 bases). The V gene's germline CDR1 is LNHDA and CDR2 SQIVND (reference sequence). The CDR3 is 14 amino acids. V lost 10 bases and J lost 0, with 13 bases in between.

The V and J genes are TRBV10-1 and TRBJ2-7; 15 bases fit TRBD2. The V and J ends lost 2 bases and 4 bases, in that order; junction bases with no gene match: 6. Germline V gene lookup returns CDR1 WNHNN and CDR2 SYGVQD (reference sequence). The CDR3 runs 17 residues. The CDR3, as DNA: TGCGCCAGCAGTGAGGGACTAGCGGGAGGGCCGAGTTACGAGCAGTACTTC. Translated: CASSEGLAGGPSYEQYF.

The chain recombines TRBV10-3 with TRBJ1-6, with 11 bases identical to TRBD1. Germline CDR1 and CDR2: ENHRY and SYGVKD. This CDR3 has 15 amino acids. The junction had 6 bases not matched to a gene; V was cut back by 3 bases and J by 11 bases. The CDR3 is CAISDTGTGGTPLHF. CDR3 DNA sequence: TGTGCCATCAGTGACACCGGGACAGGGGGGACACCCCTCCACTTT.

CDR3 residues: CASTPGRGGRPSNYGYTF. DNA of the CDR3: TGTGCCAGTACCCCAGGGAGGGGAGGTCGACCTTCTAACTATGGCTACACCTTC. The gene calls are TRBV19 and TRBJ1-2, with D tentatively TRBD1 (5 bases). V lost 7 bases and J 0 bases, leaving 24 bases between the germline ends. This CDR3 spans 18 amino acids. CDR1 and CDR2 (germline): LNHDA, SQIVND (reference sequence).

This clone was seen a handful of times. V usage is TRBV5-1 and J usage is TRBJ1-3; 8 bases agree with TRBD1. The CDR3 totals 16 residues. With 3 bases clipped from V and 2 bases from J, the junction kept 7 bases outside the gene matches. Germline V lookup: CDR1 SGHRS, CDR2 YFSETQ. The CDR3 coding sequence is TGCGCCAGCAGCTCCGCGGACAGGGAAACTGGAAACACCATATATTTT. Translating it yields CASSSADRETGNTIYF.

The rearrangement joins TRBV11-2 to TRBJ2-1; 13 bases are a match to TRBD2. Looked up from germline, CDR1 is SGHAT and CDR2 is FQNNGV. The J segment lost 9 bases and the V segment lost 5 bases, leaving 7 bases of the junction unmatched. This CDR3 comprises 15 residues. Written as DNA, the CDR3 is TGTGCCAGCAGCACGACTAGCGGGGGGTTAGGTGAGCAGTTCTTC. It translates to CASSTTSGGLGEQFF.

The V gene is TRBV3-1 (or the pseudogene TRBV3-2), the J gene TRBJ2-7, with 7 bases fitting TRBD1. CDR3 size: 14 residues. V was clipped by 3 bases and J by 2 bases; unmatched bases: 4. Germline-derived CDR1 and CDR2 are LGHDT and YNNKEL (reference sequence). CDR3 amino acids: CASSHLDRTYEQYF. The CDR3 bases are TGTGCCAGCAGCCACCTGGACAGGACCTACGAGCAGTACTTC.

The CDR3, as DNA: TGTGCCAGCAGGGGGGACTTAGCCGGGGAGCTGTTTTTT. Amino acid sequence: CASRGDLAGELFF. This rearrangement joins TRBV12-3 or TRBV12-4 to TRBJ2-2, with D perhaps matching TRBD2 (6 bases). The CDR3 covers 13 residues. Trimming removed 6 bases at V and 6 bases at J, with 11 bases between.

The chain combines TRBV28 with TRBJ1-6, with 7 bases that match TRBD1. Trimming cost V 6 bases and J 10 bases; bases outside gene matches: 6. The CDR3 has 13 residues. The V gene's germline CDR1 is MDHEN and CDR2 SYDVKM. In DNA, the CDR3 is TGTGCCAGCAGAGGAGGGGGCAGGTCACCCCTCCACTTT. Residues: CASRGGGRSPLHF.

The chain couples TRBV10-3 to TRBJ2-7; 8 bases match TRBD1. The length of the CDR3 is 12 residues. Trimming at V came to 4 bases and at J to 4 bases, leaving 0 bases not matched to a gene. Germline values: CDR1 ENHRY, CDR2 SYGVKD. The CDR3 reads CAISGQGYEQYF. The CDR3 region has the DNA TGTGCCATCAGTGGACAGGGGTACGAGCAGTACTTC.